The rows below give T cell receptor beta chains drawn from one sample of a study of shared clonotypes between healthy human individuals. Using immunoSEQ multiplex PCR, the repertoire was profiled, and TCRdb retains in-frame clones only, with some absent. The sample contains fewer than 550,000 clones, 75% to 80% of which appear only once. The source material was PBMCs. These receptors were taken from a middle-aged woman in good health. Some clones in this sample may be carry-over from other donors' samples. The CDR3 runs from the conserved cysteine through the conserved F or W. A row's size may be missing; if present it is once, few, many or a size class.

J	V	size	CDR3
TRBJ1-1	TRBV18	NA	CASSPSGQGGTEAFF
TRBJ2-3	TRBV7-8	NA	CASSPTSGGTDTQYF
TRBJ1-2	TRBV28	NA	CASSLGGQDYGYTF
TRBJ2-2	TRBV6-6	NA	CASSGPGELFF
TRBJ2-2	TRBV11-2	NA	CASSPLATTGELFF
TRBJ1-1	TRBV28	many	CASSLPASEAFF
TRBJ2-5	TRBV15	NA	CATSRAWRDQETQYF
TRBJ1-3	TRBV30	NA	CAWSGVRGGNTIYF
TRBJ1-2	TRBV15	once	CATSPGQGRGYTF
TRBJ2-3	TRBV11-2	NA	CASSAGTGDDTQYF
TRBJ2-1	TRBV2	NA	CASSRFVSYNEQFF
TRBJ1-2	TRBV7-2	NA	CASNSNTGTGGGYTF
TRBJ1-4	TRBV7-9	NA	CASSAPRGQGNEKLFF
TRBJ2-5	TRBV7-9	NA	CASSSKHRDKRGETQYF
TRBJ2-1	TRBV7-9	NA	CASSLRGSEQFF
TRBJ1-5	TRBV7-9	NA	CASSLEYSNQPQHF
TRBJ2-7	TRBV27	NA	CASSLSPGPRGEQYF
TRBJ2-3	TRBV10-3	NA	CAIRQAGVADTQYF
NA	TRBV5-3	NA	CARRDGGPYEQYF
TRBJ1-1	TRBV27	NA	CASSQGMGYTEAFF
TRBJ1-1	TRBV2	NA	CASRGDSNTEAFF
TRBJ1-1	TRBV18	once	CASSRTGGTRTEAFF
TRBJ1-1	TRBV18	few	CATSAEGRNTEAFF
TRBJ2-4	TRBV18	NA	CASSPEGNRGIQYF
TRBJ1-2	TRBV10-2	few	CASSESWQGGNYGYTF
TRBJ1-3	TRBV28	once	CASRASGNTIYF
TRBJ1-2	TRBV28	few	CASRGAGTGLGGYTF
TRBJ2-2	TRBV19	NA	CASSIPGLAGELFF
TRBJ2-3	TRBV5-4	NA	CASSIGASGREDTQYF
TRBJ2-1	TRBV4-2	NA	CASSQGRRTEQFF
TRBJ1-4	TRBV5-4	few	CASSEPGQGNEKLFF
TRBJ1-1	TRBV5-1	NA	CASSLGTIYEAFF
TRBJ1-3	TRBV6-1	NA	CASSVGTHLGNTIYF
TRBJ2-7	TRBV18	NA	CASSPSGTQLYEQYF
TRBJ2-1	TRBV7-9	NA	CASSLEGVAYNEQFF
TRBJ2-7	TRBV6-5	NA	CASRTGTFSYEQYF
TRBJ1-2	TRBV5-6	NA	CASSGTGAINYGYTF
TRBJ1-4	TRBV6-1	NA	CASSPGRYGNEKLFF
TRBJ1-1	TRBV2	NA	CASSVQGNTEAFF
TRBJ1-1	TRBV5-1	once	CASSFVASGNTEAFF
TRBJ2-1	TRBV7-9	once	CASSLGLAGGPSYNEQFF
TRBJ2-7	TRBV28	NA	CASRGSGGKGLAGVYEQYF
TRBJ1-4	TRBV28	NA	CASTRQRVSEKLFF
TRBJ2-1	TRBV10-3	NA	CAISEGDYLYNEQFF
TRBJ2-2	TRBV7-7	NA	CASSQTSGDTGELFF
TRBJ2-1	TRBV5-1	NA	CASGEGSSYNEQFF
TRBJ2-7	TRBV14	NA	CASSPLIAGVPEQYF
TRBJ2-1	TRBV18	NA	CASSPPLGFNEQFF
TRBJ2-2	TRBV28	NA	CASSPAPGQGFTGELFF
TRBJ2-7	TRBV7-9	NA	CASSPGRSYEQYF
TRBJ2-7	TRBV19	NA	CASNHRGSYEQYF
TRBJ2-1	TRBV5-1	NA	CASSSGLAGRVSYNEQFF
TRBJ2-7	TRBV7-2	NA	CASSLDTYEQYF
TRBJ2-1	TRBV5-8	NA	CASKATSGRNSYNEQFF
TRBJ2-5	TRBV18	NA	CASSLGVGGRIQKTQYF
TRBJ1-6	TRBV6-1	NA	CASSEATTLGSPLHF